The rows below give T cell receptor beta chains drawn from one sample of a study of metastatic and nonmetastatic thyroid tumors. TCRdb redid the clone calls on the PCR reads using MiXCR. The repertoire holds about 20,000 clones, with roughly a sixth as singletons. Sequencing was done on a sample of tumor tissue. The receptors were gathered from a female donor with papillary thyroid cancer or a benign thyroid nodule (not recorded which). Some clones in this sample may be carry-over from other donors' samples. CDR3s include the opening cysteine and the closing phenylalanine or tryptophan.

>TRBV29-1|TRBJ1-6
CSVSYDFNSPLHF
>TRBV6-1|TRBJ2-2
CASRIGGGSTGELFF
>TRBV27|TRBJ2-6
CASSLGGAGANVLTF
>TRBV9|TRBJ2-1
CASSVEASGREQFF
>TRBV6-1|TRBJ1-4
CASSEDEKLFF
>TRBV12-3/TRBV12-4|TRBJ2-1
CASSLPGQVYNEQFF
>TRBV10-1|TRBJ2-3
CASSEGSSGGHTDTQYF
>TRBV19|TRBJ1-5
CASSIGVSSNQPQHF
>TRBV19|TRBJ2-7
CASILRSSYQQYF
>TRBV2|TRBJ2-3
CASSGAKERGRGGTQYF
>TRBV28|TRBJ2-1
CASSFGTSGVPGNEQFF
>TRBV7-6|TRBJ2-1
CASSLASTGYNEQFF
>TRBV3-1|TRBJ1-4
CASNSPGRLDEKLFF
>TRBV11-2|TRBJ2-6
CASSSIATGANVLTF
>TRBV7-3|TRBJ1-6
CASSLIGGQGNSPLHF
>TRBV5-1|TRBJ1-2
CASSSSPTVCYGYTF
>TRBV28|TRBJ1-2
CASSGTGAGYGYTF
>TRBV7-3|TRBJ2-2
CASSPTGVTGELFF
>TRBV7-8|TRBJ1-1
CASSLSRSTNHEAFF
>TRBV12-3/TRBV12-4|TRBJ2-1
CASKEGRGYEQFF
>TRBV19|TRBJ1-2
CASSIFGQGASSYTF
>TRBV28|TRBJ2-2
CASSGQGSGGELFF
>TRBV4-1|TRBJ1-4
CASSQVPSTNEKLFF
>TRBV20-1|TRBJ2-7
CSARIGSYEQYF
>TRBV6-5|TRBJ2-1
CASSYGRSSGYNEQFF
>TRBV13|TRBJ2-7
CASSFGQKSNYEQYF
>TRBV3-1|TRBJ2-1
CASSRTGTGEQFF
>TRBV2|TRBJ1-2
CASSGDALYGYTF
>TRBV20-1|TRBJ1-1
CSASQGRIEAFF
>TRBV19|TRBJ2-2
CASSTQRTSGELFF
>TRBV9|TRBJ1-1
CASSVDLGTEAFF
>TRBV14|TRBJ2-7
CASSLGGRYYEQYF
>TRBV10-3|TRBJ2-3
CAISAGGQEQYF
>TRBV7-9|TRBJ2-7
CASRVGTGDYEQYF
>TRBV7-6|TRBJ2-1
CASSSGGSYNEQFF
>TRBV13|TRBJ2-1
CASSLNGGSDEQFF
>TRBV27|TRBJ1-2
CASSLLGNDGYTF
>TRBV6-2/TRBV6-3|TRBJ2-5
CASSYSHGQGDARKTQYF
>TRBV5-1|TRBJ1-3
CASSPGQGALRSGNTIYF
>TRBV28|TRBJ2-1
CASTTLGNEQFF
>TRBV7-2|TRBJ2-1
CASSPLPVGGHNEQFF
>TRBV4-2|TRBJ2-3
CASSIGAGASTDTQYF